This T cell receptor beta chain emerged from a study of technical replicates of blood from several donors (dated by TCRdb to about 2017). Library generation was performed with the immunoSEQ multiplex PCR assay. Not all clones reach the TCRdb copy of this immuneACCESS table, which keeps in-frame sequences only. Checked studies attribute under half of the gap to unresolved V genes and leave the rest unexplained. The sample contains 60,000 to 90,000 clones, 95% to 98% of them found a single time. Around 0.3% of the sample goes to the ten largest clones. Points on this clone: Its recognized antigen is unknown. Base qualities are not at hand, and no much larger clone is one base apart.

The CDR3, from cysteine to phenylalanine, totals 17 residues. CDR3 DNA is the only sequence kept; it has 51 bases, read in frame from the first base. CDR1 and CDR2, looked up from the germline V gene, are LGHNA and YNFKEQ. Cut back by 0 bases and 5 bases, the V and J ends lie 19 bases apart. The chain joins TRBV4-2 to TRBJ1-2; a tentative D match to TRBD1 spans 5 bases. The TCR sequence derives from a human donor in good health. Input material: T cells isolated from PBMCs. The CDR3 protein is CASSQEWGSGPSYGYTF. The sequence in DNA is TGTGCCAGCAGCCAAGAGTGGGGCTCGGGTCCATCTTATGGCTACACCTTC.